Shown below are 22 T cell receptor beta chains from a single sample sequenced in a study of blood T cell repertoires in COVID-19. Libraries were prepared by immunoSEQ multiplex PCR; TCRdb keeps only in-frame clonotypes and omits some of them. The sample lists around 150,000 clones; more than 85% were seen once. The sequencing sample was made of peripheral blood. These receptors came from a young man with acute or convalescent COVID-19.

This chain uses TRBV4-1 with TRBJ2-1; TRBD1 might be the D (7 bases). V gave up 3 bases and J gave up 9 bases, with 15 bases separating them. This CDR3 region has 14 residues. CDR1 and CDR2 from the germline V gene are MGHRA and YSYEKL. The CDR3 region is CASSQDYAGGEQFF. CDR3 nucleotides: TGCGCCAGCAGCCAGGACTACGCAGGGGGTGAGCAGTTCTTC.

This sequence joins TRBV11-2 and TRBJ2-1; 9 bases fit TRBD1. CDR1 is SGHAT, CDR2 FQNNGV, per germline. The CDR3 is 15 residues long. After removal of 6 bases from V and 4 bases from J, the junction contained 7 bases not matched to a gene. This CDR3 is CASRTGGTGYNEQFF. CDR3 nucleotides: TGTGCCAGCAGAACAGGGGGCACAGGGTACAATGAGCAGTTCTTC.

The chain combines TRBV24-1 with TRBJ2-5, with TRBD1 identical over 9 bases. The CDR3 runs 16 residues. Germline values: CDR1 KGHDR, CDR2 SFDVKD. Germline trimming cut 2 bases from V and 1 base from J; bases unmatched to any gene: 4. The CDR3: CATSDSPGQGQETQYF. CDR3 nucleotides: TGTGCCACCAGTGATTCGCCGGGACAGGGCCAAGAGACCCAGTACTTC.

The chain carries TRBV4-1 and TRBJ2-7; tentatively, D is TRBD2 (7 bases). This CDR3 contains 16 residues. Trimming took 0 bases from V and 3 from J, leaving 15 bases between them. Germline assignment: CDR1 MGHRA and CDR2 YSYEKL. The CDR3 protein is CASSQDQGTNDYEQYF. In DNA, the CDR3 is TGCGCCAGCAGCCAAGACCAGGGGACTAACGACTACGAGCAGTACTTC.

The CDR3 is CASSLGLTMGDTQYF. The CDR3 bases are TGTGCCAGCAGCTTGGGACTAACAATGGGAGATACGCAGTATTTT. The J gene is TRBJ2-3, the V gene TRBV7-3; 7 bases fit TRBD2. The V gene's germline CDR1 is SGHTA and CDR2 FQGTGA. V shed 3 bases, J shed 5 bases, and the junction held 8 bases outside the gene matches. CDR3 length: 15 amino acids.

The V call is TRBV9, the J call TRBJ1-6, with TRBD1 as a possible D gene (6 bases). Per the germline V gene, CDR1 is SGDLS and CDR2 is YYNGEE. CDR3 length: 14 amino acids. V lost 7 bases and J 6 bases, leaving 14 bases between the germline ends. This chain's CDR3 is CASASGESNSPLHF. The CDR3 DNA sequence: TGTGCCAGCGCCTCAGGGGAGTCTAATTCACCCCTCCACTTT.

The chain employs TRBV10-2 and TRBJ1-3; TRBD1 is a possible D gene (6 bases). The CDR3 sequence is 12 residues long. V lost 3 bases and J lost 7, with 7 bases in between. Germline V CDR1 and CDR2: WSHSY, SAAADI. The CDR3 spells CASSEQGNTIYF. Written as DNA, the CDR3 is TGCGCCAGCAGTGAACAGGGCAACACCATATATTTT.

The V and J genes are TRBV5-8 and TRBJ2-3; 9 bases line up with TRBD1. Germline loops: CDR1 SGHTS, CDR2 YDEGEE. CDR3 length: 15 amino acids. With V trimmed by 4 bases and J by 3 bases, 6 bases remained unmatched. CDR3 nucleotide sequence: TGTGCCAGCAGCCCACAGGGGGCGCGAACAGATACGCAGTATTTT. Translation gives CASSPQGARTDTQYF.

The J gene is TRBJ1-3, the V gene TRBV11-2; D is possibly TRBD1 (6 bases). V dropped 3 bases and J dropped 0 bases, with 12 bases sitting between them. CDR3 length: 16 amino acids. Germline values: CDR1 SGHAT, CDR2 FQNNGV. CDR3 DNA sequence: TGTGCCAGCAGCTTCAGGGGAACATACTCTGGAAACACCATATATTTT. This gives the protein CASSFRGTYSGNTIYF.

In DNA form, the CDR3 reads TGTGCCAGCAGCGCCTTCTCCCGGGACAGGGGACTTAATCAGCCCCAGCATTTT. This codes for CASSAFSRDRGLNQPQHF. This chain uses TRBV25-1 with TRBJ1-5; 10 bases are a match to TRBD1. The CDR3 extends over 18 amino acids. Germline V lookup: CDR1 MGHDK, CDR2 SYGVNS. Germline trimming cut 6 bases from V and 4 bases from J; bases unmatched to any gene: 15. The whole variable domain, remainder taken from reference TRBV25-1 and TRBJ1-5, is EADIYQTPRYLVIGTGKKITLECSQTMGHDKMYWYQQDPGMELHLIHYSYGVNSTEKGDLSSESTVSRIRTEHFPLTLESARPSHTSQYLCASSAFSRDRGLNQPQHFGDGTRLSIL.

The chain is built from TRBV5-1 and TRBJ1-2; TRBD1 matches at 9 bases. The germline V gene encodes CDR1 SGHRS and CDR2 YFSETQ. The CDR3 runs to 15 residues. Unmatched junction bases numbered 10, after V lost 2 bases and J lost 8 bases. The DNA for the CDR3 is TGCGCCAGCAGCTTAGGGGACAGGGAGCTGGGCGGCTACACCTTC. Protein product: CASSLGDRELGGYTF.

The chain is built from TRBV6-5 and TRBJ1-5, with D perhaps matching TRBD1 (6 bases). Trimming pared 6 bases from V and 6 bases from J, leaving 18 bases between. Germline assignment: CDR1 MNHEY and CDR2 SVGAGI. CDR3 length equals 15 residues. The CDR3 nucleotides are TGTGCCAGCAGGGTCAACAGGGAAACGGCTCAGCCCCAGCATTTT. Residues: CASRVNRETAQPQHF.

The chain joins TRBV7-9 to TRBJ2-1; D perhaps matches TRBD1 (6 bases). Trimming left V 4 bases short and J 4 bases short, with 14 bases between. Germline CDR1 reads SEHNR; CDR2 reads FQNEAQ (reference sequence). The length of the CDR3 is 15 residues. CDR3 in DNA: TGTGCCAGCAGCTACGTCGGGGACACTTACAATGAGCAGTTCTTC. Amino acid sequence: CASSYVGDTYNEQFF.

The V gene is TRBV7-3, the J gene TRBJ2-2; 8 bases agree with TRBD1. The germline V gene has CDR1 SGHTA and CDR2 FQGTGA. Trimming cost V 5 bases and J 4 bases; bases outside gene matches: 6. CDR3 size: 15 residues. The CDR3 loop reads CASSPGGAGTGELFF. In DNA form, the CDR3 reads TGTGCCAGCAGCCCAGGGGGCGCTGGCACCGGGGAGCTGTTTTTT.

The V gene is TRBV15, the J gene TRBJ1-5, with D possibly TRBD1 on 6 matching bases. The CDR3 is made up of 17 amino acids. CDR1 is LNHNV, CDR2 YYDKDF, per germline (reference sequence). V lost 5 bases, J lost 0 bases, and 17 bases lay in between. The CDR3 coding sequence is TGTGCCACCAGCGGGGGCGATCCGATTGATAGCAATCAGCCCCAGCATTTT. This sequence encodes CATSGGDPIDSNQPQHF.

The V gene is TRBV19, the J gene TRBJ1-1; D gene unclear. V gave up 6 bases and J gave up 4 bases, with 9 bases separating them. There are 12 residues in the CDR3. CDR1 and CDR2 from the germline V gene are LNHDA and SQIVND (reference sequence). The CDR3 loop reads CASRTRVTEAFF. CDR3 bases: TGTGCCAGTAGGACTCGGGTCACTGAAGCTTTCTTT.

The chain employs TRBV3-1 (or the pseudogene TRBV3-2) and TRBJ2-1; TRBD2 might be the D (7 bases). The CDR3 spans 17 residues. Trimming took off 4 bases at V and 3 bases at J, with 19 bases between the two ends. CDR1 is LGHDT and CDR2 is YNNKEL in the germline V gene (reference sequence). The chain's CDR3 is CASSPSRGGGLYNEQFF. CDR3 in DNA: TGTGCCAGCAGCCCCTCCAGGGGAGGGGGGCTCTACAATGAGCAGTTCTTC.

The chain has TRBV7-9 and TRBJ1-5; no definite D call. Germline loops: CDR1 SEHNR, CDR2 FQNEAQ (reference sequence). The CDR3 has 13 residues. The V gene lost 5 bases and the J gene lost 6 bases, with 11 bases spanning the gap. The CDR3 here is CASSPRAGQPQHF. Here the CDR3 DNA reads TGTGCCAGCAGCCCCCGCGCGGGTCAGCCCCAGCATTTT.

This clone has only a few counts. The CDR3 DNA sequence: TGTGCCAGCATCGACAGGGCAACTAATGAAAAACTGTTTTTT. Amino acids: CASIDRATNEKLFF. The chain carries TRBV2 and TRBJ1-4; 7 bases are shared with TRBD1. Germline V gene lookup returns CDR1 SNHLY and CDR2 FYNNEI. The trim removed 7 bases at V and 0 bases at J, leaving 2 bases unmatched. The CDR3 totals 14 residues.

This chain uses TRBV6-5 with TRBJ2-7; D gene uncertain. The CDR3 is 12 residues long. V lost 5 bases, J lost 5 bases, and 10 bases lay in between. CDR1 and CDR2 (germline): MNHEY, SVGAGI. CDR3 nucleotides: TGTGCCAGCAGTCTAATTCCCGACGAGCAGTACGTC. Translation: CASSLIPDEQYV.

The rearrangement joins TRBV7-3 to TRBJ2-2; 8 nucleotides agree with TRBD2. Germline V CDR1 and CDR2: SGHTA, FQGTGA. This CDR3 comprises 20 residues. Trimming at V came to 5 bases and at J to 0 bases, leaving 17 bases not matched to a gene. CDR3 DNA: TGTGCCAGCAGCCCATCAGCGGGGGAGGCGTACCGATCGAACACCGGGGAGCTGTTTTTT. It codes for CASSPSAGEAYRSNTGELFF.

The chain combines TRBV5-1 with TRBJ2-3; 9 nucleotides agree with TRBD2. CDR1 is SGHRS, CDR2 YFSETQ, per germline. The trim removed 4 bases at V and 5 bases at J, leaving 11 bases unmatched. The CDR3 is 16 residues long. The CDR3 DNA reads as TGCGCCAGCAGCATCCTACTAGCGGGCGGCCGAGATACGCAGTATTTT. Its translation: CASSILLAGGRDTQYF.